The T cell receptor (beta chain) under discussion was sequenced for a study of blood T cell repertoires in COVID-19. Background on the study: Some COVID-19 samples were acute and others convalescent; all came from the United States, Italy and Spain. Sample material is recorded as cDNA or gDNA derived from T cells, B-cell-depleted T cells, or PBMCs.

Per the study methods: Quantification of nucleated cells was approximated via reference gene primer amplification. The table came from immunoSEQ multiplex PCR; TCRdb's copy has only in-frame clones and leaves some out. V and J calls and clone size are those listed in that table; D and trimming were worked out from the DNA. Altogether about 190,000 clones are present, roughly 82% being singletons, with the ten largest covering around 8%. The V gene lost 0 bases and the J gene lost 2 bases, with 11 bases spanning the gap. The CDR3 is 16 residues long. The germline gives CDR1 LGHDT, CDR2 YNNKEL (reference sequence). Enrolled during active infection, Seattle patients were then followed longitudinally.

Sequencing input: peripheral blood. The receptor comes from a woman aged 55-70 years with COVID-19, enrolled during active disease. The J gene is TRBJ1-3, the V gene TRBV3-1 (or the pseudogene TRBV3-2); no definite D call. The CDR3 DNA reads as TGTGCCAGCAGCCAAGATTTCGGGGAGCCTGGAAACACCATATATTTT. Its protein is CASSQDFGEPGNTIYF.